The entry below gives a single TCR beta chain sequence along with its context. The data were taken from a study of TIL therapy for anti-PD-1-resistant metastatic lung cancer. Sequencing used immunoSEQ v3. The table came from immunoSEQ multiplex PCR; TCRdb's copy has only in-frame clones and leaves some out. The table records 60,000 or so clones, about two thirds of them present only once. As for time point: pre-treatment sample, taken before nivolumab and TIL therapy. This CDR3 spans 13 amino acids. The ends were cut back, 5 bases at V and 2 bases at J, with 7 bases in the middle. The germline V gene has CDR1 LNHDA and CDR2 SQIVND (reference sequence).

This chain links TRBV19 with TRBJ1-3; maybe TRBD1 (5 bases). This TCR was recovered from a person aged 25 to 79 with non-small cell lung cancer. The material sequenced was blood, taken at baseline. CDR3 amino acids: CASSGTAGNTIYF. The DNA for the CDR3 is TGTGCCAGTAGTGGGACGGCTGGAAACACCATATATTTT.